These T cell receptor beta chains were read from a single sample in a study of blood T cells in healthy people across ages. MiXCR, run by TCRdb on the 5' RACE reads, gives a single entry per CDR3 protein. The table includes over 1.5 million distinct CDR3 sequences, around 48% detected once. The sample was blood. The receptors were sampled from a woman aged 35 to 49 in good health. Each CDR3 is given with its conserved first and last residue. The order of the fields is D gene, V gene, clone size, J gene, CDR3 protein, CDR3 DNA. The D gene is left open where the match is weak. Not every row has a clone size; where given, it reads once, few, many or a size class.

D: .; V: TRBV7-2; size: few; J: TRBJ2-3; CDR3: CASSLVWQGGPDTQYF; DNA: TGTGCCAGCAGCTTAGTCTGGCAGGGTGGACCAGATACGCAGTATTTT
D: .; V: TRBV7-2; size: few; J: TRBJ2-7; CDR3: CASSLVGLFEQYF; DNA: TGTGCCAGCAGCTTAGTTGGTCTGTTCGAGCAGTACTTC
D: .; V: TRBV7-2; size: .; J: TRBJ2-3; CDR3: CASSSIGTPRRDTQYF; DNA: TGTGCCAGCAGCTCGATCGGCACCCCCCGGAGGGATACGCAGTATTTT
D: TRBD2; V: TRBV4-1; size: .; J: TRBJ2-5; CDR3: CASSQAGTSVQETQYF; DNA: TGCGCCAGCAGCCAAGCCGGGACTAGCGTACAAGAGACCCAGTACTTC
D: .; V: TRBV28; size: once; J: TRBJ2-7; CDR3: CASSSGLLSGVDEQYF; DNA: TGTGCCAGCAGCTCGGGTCTACTATCGGGGGTTGACGAGCAGTACTTC
D: TRBD2; V: TRBV4-2; size: .; J: TRBJ2-1; CDR3: CASSQAPASGEGYEQFF; DNA: TGTGCCAGCAGCCAAGCCCCCGCTAGCGGGGAGGGTTATGAGCAGTTCTTC
D: TRBD1; V: TRBV20-1; size: few; J: TRBJ2-4; CDR3: CSALLGQGAKNIQYF; DNA: TGCAGTGCGCTCCTTGGACAGGGCGCCAAAAACATTCAGTACTTC
D: .; V: TRBV6-6; size: .; J: TRBJ2-7; CDR3: CASSRTTGTPYEQYF; DNA: TGTGCCAGCAGTAGAACAACCGGGACACCTTACGAGCAGTACTTC
D: TRBD2; V: TRBV4-3; size: .; J: TRBJ2-1; CDR3: CASSQDVPSGGPYNEQFF; DNA: TGCGCCAGCAGCCAAGATGTGCCTAGCGGGGGGCCCTACAATGAGCAGTTCTTC
D: .; V: TRBV5-1; size: .; J: TRBJ2-3; CDR3: CASSRLRPDLSGTDTQYF; DNA: TGCGCCAGCAGCCGCCTGCGACCCGATTTGAGCGGCACAGATACGCAGTATTTT
D: .; V: TRBV20-1; size: .; J: TRBJ2-3; CDR3: CSASPGAYTDTQYF; DNA: TGCAGTGCTAGCCCAGGGGCCTACACAGATACGCAGTATTTT
D: TRBD2; V: TRBV20-1; size: .; J: TRBJ2-3; CDR3: CSARDPGGGPDTQYF; DNA: TGCAGTGCTAGAGATCCGGGGGGGGGCCCAGATACGCAGTATTTT
D: TRBD1; V: TRBV29-1; size: .; J: TRBJ2-7; CDR3: CSVESRTGNEQYF; DNA: TGCAGCGTTGAAAGTAGGACAGGGAACGAGCAGTACTTC
D: .; V: TRBV6-2/TRBV6-3; size: .; J: TRBJ2-5; CDR3: CASSYSTTKPYQETQYF; DNA: TGTGCCAGCAGTTACTCGACGACGAAACCGTACCAAGAGACCCAGTACTTC
D: .; V: TRBV2; size: few; J: TRBJ2-3; CDR3: CASSEERTSTDTQYF; DNA: TGTGCCAGCAGCGAAGAACGTACTAGCACAGATACGCAGTATTTT
D: TRBD1; V: TRBV7-2; size: .; J: TRBJ2-7; CDR3: CASSARTGPVSYEQYF; DNA: TGTGCCAGCAGCGCCAGGACAGGTCCAGTATCCTACGAGCAGTACTTC
D: TRBD1; V: TRBV7-9; size: .; J: TRBJ1-4; CDR3: CASSSALTGQNEKLFF; DNA: TGTGCCAGCAGCTCAGCACTGACAGGGCAGAATGAAAAACTGTTTTTT
D: TRBD2; V: TRBV4-2; size: few; J: TRBJ2-7; CDR3: CASSQPAGLAGLQYF; DNA: TGTGCCAGCAGCCAACCGGCGGGACTAGCAGGTCTTCAGTACTTC
D: .; V: TRBV20-1; size: few; J: TRBJ2-3; CDR3: CSATTPAVVREDTQYF; DNA: TGCAGTGCTACGACCCCGGCGGTTGTCAGAGAAGATACGCAGTATTTT
D: .; V: TRBV7-3; size: .; J: TRBJ2-3; CDR3: CAGSSHTDTQYF; DNA: TGTGCCGGCAGCTCGCACACAGATACGCAGTATTTT
D: .; V: TRBV5-1; size: once; J: TRBJ1-4; CDR3: CASRPRGANNEKLFF; DNA: TGCGCCAGCCGCCCAAGGGGGGCCAATAATGAAAAACTGTTTTTT
D: TRBD2; V: TRBV27; size: .; J: TRBJ2-7; CDR3: CASSFSGRYEQYF; DNA: TGTGCCAGCAGTTTCTCCGGGAGGTACGAGCAGTACTTC
D: TRBD1; V: TRBV7-2; size: .; J: TRBJ2-5; CDR3: CASSRDRGNNEQYF; DNA: TGTGCCAGCAGCCGAGACAGGGGTAACAATGAGCAGTACTTC
D: .; V: TRBV6-5; size: few; J: TRBJ2-5; CDR3: CASSYSKASQETQYF; DNA: TGTGCCAGCAGTTACTCGAAGGCCAGTCAAGAGACCCAGTACTTC
D: .; V: TRBV4-1; size: few; J: TRBJ2-7; CDR3: CASSQLGDTGRSYEQYF; DNA: TGCGCCAGCAGCCAGCTAGGAGATACAGGGCGCTCCTACGAGCAGTACTTC
D: TRBD2; V: TRBV6-2/TRBV6-3; size: few; J: TRBJ2-7; CDR3: CASSKTSGSYEQYF; DNA: TGTGCCAGCAGTAAGACTAGCGGATCCTACGAGCAGTACTTC
D: .; V: TRBV4-3; size: .; J: TRBJ1-1; CDR3: CASSQDNIGGTEAFF; DNA: TGCGCCAGCAGCCAAGATAACATTGGTGGCACTGAAGCTTTCTTT
D: .; V: TRBV6-6; size: .; J: TRBJ2-3; CDR3: CASSDPGSTDTQYF; DNA: TGTGCCAGCAGTGACCCGGGCAGCACAGATACGCAGTATTTT
D: .; V: TRBV15; size: many; J: TRBJ2-3; CDR3: CATSRDRGGTDTQYF; DNA: TGTGCCACCAGCAGAGACAGGGGCGGCACAGATACGCAGTATTTT
D: TRBD2; V: TRBV7-2; size: few; J: TRBJ2-7; CDR3: CASSLGLGGATYEQYF; DNA: TGTGCCAGCAGCTTAGGTCTCGGGGGGGCTACCTACGAGCAGTACTTC
D: .; V: TRBV12-3/TRBV12-4; size: few; J: TRBJ2-5; CDR3: CASSQKSQETQYF; DNA: TGTGCCAGCAGTCAAAAGTCCCAAGAGACCCAGTACTTC
D: TRBD2; V: TRBV6-1; size: once; J: TRBJ2-1; CDR3: CASVGGGYVYEQFF; DNA: TGTGCCAGCGTTGGGGGGGGTTATGTATATGAGCAATTCTTC
D: TRBD2; V: TRBV20-1; size: .; J: TRBJ2-1; CDR3: CSARVAGGRGEQFF; DNA: TGCAGTGCTAGAGTAGCGGGGGGGCGGGGTGAGCAGTTCTTC
D: TRBD1; V: TRBV4-3; size: .; J: TRBJ2-7; CDR3: CASSQSGTAGFYEQYF; DNA: TGCGCCAGCAGCCAATCGGGGACAGCTGGATTCTACGAGCAGTACTTC
D: .; V: TRBV6-5; size: .; J: TRBJ1-6; CDR3: CASSYSGFDSRAYNSPLHF; DNA: TGTGCCAGCAGTTACTCCGGTTTTGATTCTAGGGCCTATAATTCACCCCTCCACTTT
D: .; V: TRBV7-9; size: .; J: TRBJ1-1; CDR3: CASSLPPGGNTEAFF; DNA: TGTGCCAGCAGCTTACCCCCGGGGGGGAACACTGAAGCTTTCTTT
D: .; V: TRBV14; size: .; J: TRBJ2-5; CDR3: CASSQGMGNGQETQYF; DNA: TGTGCCAGCAGCCAAGGCATGGGGAACGGACAAGAGACCCAGTACTTC
D: TRBD1; V: TRBV5-5; size: .; J: TRBJ2-5; CDR3: CASDSWGTGWETQYF; DNA: TGTGCCAGCGACAGCTGGGGGACAGGGTGGGAGACCCAGTACTTC
D: TRBD1; V: TRBV7-2; size: .; J: TRBJ1-2; CDR3: CASSLSTGRNYTF; DNA: TGTGCCAGCAGCCTTTCGACAGGGAGGAACTACACCTTC
D: .; V: TRBV20-1; size: .; J: TRBJ1-5; CDR3: CSAGDYTGTNQPQHF; DNA: TGCAGTGCTGGGGACTACACAGGGACAAATCAGCCCCAGCATTTT
D: .; V: TRBV29-1; size: .; J: TRBJ1-1; CDR3: CSVQGHQGGNTEAFF; DNA: TGCAGCGTTCAGGGACACCAAGGGGGGAACACTGAAGCTTTCTTT
D: .; V: TRBV12-3/TRBV12-4; size: few; J: TRBJ2-3; CDR3: CASSAGDQITDTQYF; DNA: TGTGCCAGCAGTGCAGGGGACCAAATCACAGATACGCAGTATTTT
D: .; V: TRBV7-2; size: .; J: TRBJ1-2; CDR3: CASSQRGSTNYGYTF; DNA: TGTGCCAGCAGCCAGAGAGGCAGCACTAACTATGGCTACACCTTC
D: TRBD1; V: TRBV29-1; size: .; J: TRBJ1-1; CDR3: CLHTGGVNTEAFF; DNA: TGCTTACACACAGGGGGTGTTAACACTGAAGCTTTCTTT
D: .; V: TRBV13; size: many; J: TRBJ2-7; CDR3: CASSLGPNSYEQYF; DNA: TGTGCCAGCAGCTTGGGGCCGAACTCCTACGAGCAGTACTTC
D: TRBD2; V: TRBV11-2; size: few; J: TRBJ2-5; CDR3: CASSLMTSGQETQYF; DNA: TGTGCCAGCAGCTTAATGACTAGCGGGCAAGAGACCCAGTACTTC
D: TRBD1; V: TRBV28; size: .; J: TRBJ1-5; CDR3: CASSSGQGDSQPQHF; DNA: TGTGCCAGCAGTTCCGGACAGGGGGATAGTCAGCCCCAGCATTTT
D: .; V: TRBV6-1; size: few; J: TRBJ2-3; CDR3: CASSEGGRPLTQYF; DNA: TGTGCCAGCAGTGAAGGTGGCAGGCCCCTTACGCAGTATTTT
D: .; V: TRBV18; size: few; J: TRBJ1-5; CDR3: CASSAGDNQPQHF; DNA: TGTGCCAGCTCGGCCGGGGACAATCAGCCCCAGCATTTT
D: .; V: TRBV6-5; size: few; J: TRBJ2-5; CDR3: CASSYSRLEQTQYF; DNA: TGTGCCAGCAGTTACTCGCGACTCGAGCAGACCCAGTACTTC
D: TRBD1; V: TRBV12-3/TRBV12-4; size: .; J: TRBJ1-2; CDR3: CASSTTGTGVGYGYTF; DNA: TGTGCCAGCAGTACGACCGGGACAGGGGTTGGATATGGCTACACCTTC
D: TRBD1; V: TRBV6-5; size: .; J: TRBJ1-4; CDR3: CASSYGGQHNEKLFF; DNA: TGTGCCAGCAGTTACGGGGGACAGCACAATGAAAAACTGTTTTTT